Described below is a single T cell receptor (beta chain) sequence and its context. Its antigen remains unidentified. This CDR3 is built from 13 residues. The V end was cut by 5 bases, the J end by 6 bases, with 13 bases between. Next came a second PCR, run for about 6 to 11 cycles, which used a sample-barcoded 5' primer along with a J-beta primer mix. A single record per CDR3 protein comes from TCRdb applying MiXCR to the 5' RACE reads. The data contain about 320,000 distinct CDR3 sequences, 25% to 30% of them seen just once; the ten biggest clones take up 29%. The data belong to a study of blood T cells in healthy people across ages. Study-level background: Per two T cells, about one barcoded beta molecule was captured through template switching. Study-level findings and limits: Across samples, TCR beta diversity tracked strongly with naive T cell percentage.

Sequenced input: blood. The V gene is TRBV12-3 or TRBV12-4, the J gene TRBJ1-1; a possible D gene is TRBD1 (6 bases). This TCR derives from a woman in her 70s in good health. The CDR3 spells CASSQHQGSEAFF. In DNA, the CDR3 is TGTGCCAGCAGTCAACATCAGGGGTCTGAAGCTTTCTTT.